This T cell receptor (beta chain) originates from a study of CD8+ T cells in alopecia areata. Study results and limitations: Clonality was higher in lesional than normal scalp, especially in alopecia totalis/universalis. Normal skin contains resident alphabeta T cells, and these are also sequenced in scalp samples.

cDNA serving as the sequencing template came from extracted, reverse transcribed RNA. This table comes from immunoSEQ multiplex PCR, and its TCRdb copy is limited to in-frame clones, with some not included. The data hold 55,000 to 65,000 clones, with roughly 40% observed a single time. Note on this clone: Its matching antigen is unknown.

V dropped 0 bases and J dropped 0 bases, with 7 bases sitting between them. Germline-derived CDR1 and CDR2 are LGHNA and YSLEER. CDR3 length: 15 residues. Sampling of alopecia areata patients yielded lesional scalp punch biopsies as well as peripheral blood. T lymphocytes (CD4+ and CD8+) were sorted from PBMCs. The sequence was collected from a human donor with alopecia areata. Sequences were obtained from NKG2D-low CD8+ T cells sorted from blood. The V and J genes are TRBV4-3 and TRBJ2-3; D call uncertain. CDR3 nucleotides: TGCGCCAGCAGCCAAGAAGCACTCAGCACAGATACGCAGTATTTT. This gives the protein CASSQEALSTDTQYF.